This T cell receptor (beta chain) was found in a study of pediatric ulcerative colitis. As to this clone: Its antigen is unknown.

Study results and limitations: Two rectal CDR3 clonotypes occurred in all ulcerative colitis patients. Acute severe colitis showed lower rectal diversity from clonal expansions.

The rectum was sampled with one to two pinch biopsies at colonoscopy. This was a survey-level run. Sequencing was performed with immunoSEQ multiplex PCR; in TCRdb, only in-frame clones are kept and a portion is missing. The sample comprises some 37,000 clones, about 80% of which are singletons, and 0.65% to 0.95% rests with the top ten. The CDR3 length is 15 residues. Germline trimming cut 2 bases from V and 4 bases from J; bases unmatched to any gene: 8. The germline V gene has CDR1 GTSNPN and CDR2 SVGIG (reference sequence). The TCR was taken from a boy between 10 and 17 years old with moderate ulcerative colitis. The rearrangement joins TRBV30 to TRBJ1-2, with 9 bases identical to TRBD1. Sequenced sample: gut tissue. This CDR3 is CAWSSITGGGYGYTF. CDR3 sequence (DNA): TGTGCCTGGAGTTCTATAACAGGGGGCGGCTATGGCTACACCTTC.